This is a list of T cell receptor beta chains from one sample in a study of post-analysis software for immune sequencing data. TCRdb analysed the PCR reads with MiXCR anew, one entry per CDR3 protein. Of 170,000 or so distinct CDR3 sequences listed, around 28% are singletons. Material: blood. The source of these receptors is a girl aged 10 to 17 with multiple sclerosis. Both conserved end residues are part of each CDR3. Each record gives: V gene, D gene, clone size, J gene, CDR3 DNA, CDR3 protein. D genes are given only for firm matches. A clone size is listed for some rows: how often the clone was seen (once, few, many), or a class if it is expanded.

v_call: TRBV12-3/TRBV12-4
d_call: NA
clone_size: NA
j_call: TRBJ2-2
cdr3_nt: TGTGCCTGCAGTTCTGGGGTTACCGGGGAGCTGTTTTTT
cdr3_aa: CACSSGVTGELFF

v_call: TRBV5-1
d_call: NA
clone_size: many
j_call: TRBJ2-1
cdr3_nt: TGCGCCAGCAGCTTGAGGGGTTCACAGAACTCCTACAATGAGCAGTTCTTC
cdr3_aa: CASSLRGSQNSYNEQFF

v_call: TRBV5-1
d_call: TRBD1
clone_size: many
j_call: TRBJ2-3
cdr3_nt: TGCGCCAGCAGCAGAGGGACAGGGACAGATACGCAGTATTTT
cdr3_aa: CASSRGTGTDTQYF

v_call: TRBV12-3/TRBV12-4
d_call: NA
clone_size: NA
j_call: TRBJ1-5
cdr3_nt: TGTGCCAGCAGTCGGACGGTAGATCAGTCCCAGCATTTT
cdr3_aa: CASSRTVDQSQHF

v_call: TRBV2
d_call: NA
clone_size: NA
j_call: TRBJ1-3
cdr3_nt: TGTGCCAGCCTAAAGCGGGGGGCGCATTCGGCTGGAAACACCATATATTTT
cdr3_aa: CASLKRGAHSAGNTIYF

v_call: TRBV12-3/TRBV12-4
d_call: TRBD2
clone_size: many
j_call: TRBJ2-1
cdr3_nt: TGTGCCAGCACCTTGACTAGCGGTTACAATGAGCAGTTCTTC
cdr3_aa: CASTLTSGYNEQFF

v_call: TRBV4-1
d_call: TRBD1
clone_size: NA
j_call: TRBJ1-2
cdr3_nt: TGCGCCAGCAGTACCTCGGGACAGGCCCATGGCTACACCTTC
cdr3_aa: CASSTSGQAHGYTF

v_call: TRBV12-3/TRBV12-4
d_call: TRBD1
clone_size: many
j_call: TRBJ2-4
cdr3_nt: TGTGCCAGCAGTTTAGGGGACAGTGGTTACAGGGACATTCAGTACTTC
cdr3_aa: CASSLGDSGYRDIQYF

v_call: TRBV29-1
d_call: TRBD1
clone_size: many
j_call: TRBJ2-7
cdr3_nt: TGCAGCGTTGTTTCGACAGGGGTCATATACGAGCAGTACTTC
cdr3_aa: CSVVSTGVIYEQYF

v_call: TRBV5-4
d_call: NA
clone_size: many
j_call: TRBJ2-7
cdr3_nt: TGTGCCAGCAGCGCAGACCGGTACCACTACGAGCAGTACTTC
cdr3_aa: CASSADRYHYEQYF

v_call: TRBV2
d_call: NA
clone_size: NA
j_call: TRBJ2-7
cdr3_nt: TGTGCCAGCAGTGAAGCCGGCAGCTTAACCTACGAGCAGTACTTC
cdr3_aa: CASSEAGSLTYEQYF

v_call: TRBV11-3
d_call: NA
clone_size: NA
j_call: TRBJ1-3
cdr3_nt: TGTGCCAGCAGCTTAGGGACAGCCACCTCTGGAAACACCATATATTTT
cdr3_aa: CASSLGTATSGNTIYF

v_call: TRBV15
d_call: NA
clone_size: NA
j_call: TRBJ2-3
cdr3_nt: TGTGCCACTTCGAGTGGGGCCACAGATACGCAGTATTTT
cdr3_aa: CATSSGATDTQYF

v_call: TRBV6-1
d_call: NA
clone_size: many
j_call: TRBJ2-5
cdr3_nt: TGTGCCAGCAGTGAAGGGGCTAGAGAGACCCAGTACTTC
cdr3_aa: CASSEGARETQYF

v_call: TRBV12-3/TRBV12-4
d_call: TRBD2
clone_size: NA
j_call: TRBJ2-3
cdr3_nt: TGTGCCAGCAGTTTCACTAGCGGGCCCGGAAACACAGATATGCGGTATTTT
cdr3_aa: CASSFTSGPGNTDMRYF

v_call: TRBV5-1
d_call: TRBD1
clone_size: NA
j_call: TRBJ1-2
cdr3_nt: TGCGCCAGCAGCTTACTAGGAGACAGGGGTGTTTGCACCTTC
cdr3_aa: CASSLLGDRGVCTF

v_call: TRBV20-1
d_call: NA
clone_size: NA
j_call: TRBJ1-1
cdr3_nt: TGCAGTGCTGGGGGCTCCCCGAACACTGAAGCTTTCTTT
cdr3_aa: CSAGGSPNTEAFF

v_call: TRBV4-2
d_call: TRBD2
clone_size: many
j_call: TRBJ2-4
cdr3_nt: TGTGCCAGCAGCCAAGAAAAGGGACTAGCGGGAGATAACATTCAGTACTTC
cdr3_aa: CASSQEKGLAGDNIQYF

v_call: TRBV5-1
d_call: NA
clone_size: many
j_call: TRBJ2-7
cdr3_nt: TGCGCCAGCGCAGGGGCCGTGACCTACGAGCAGTACTTC
cdr3_aa: CASAGAVTYEQYF

v_call: TRBV5-1
d_call: NA
clone_size: NA
j_call: TRBJ2-1
cdr3_nt: TGCGCCAGCAGCTCATCGGCTAGCCGCTCCTACAATGAGCAGTTCTTC
cdr3_aa: CASSSSASRSYNEQFF

v_call: TRBV9
d_call: TRBD1
clone_size: NA
j_call: TRBJ2-1
cdr3_nt: TGTGCCAGCATCGCGGGGACAGGGGGGTTCTCGGGGCAGTTCTTC
cdr3_aa: CASIAGTGGFSGQFF

v_call: TRBV7-3
d_call: NA
clone_size: few
j_call: TRBJ2-5
cdr3_nt: TGTGCCAGCAGCTTATCGGCCGCGGAGACCCAGTACTTC
cdr3_aa: CASSLSAAETQYF

v_call: TRBV5-1
d_call: NA
clone_size: NA
j_call: TRBJ1-1
cdr3_nt: TGCGCCAGCAGCTTGGGGGGAGGGAGGACTGAAGCTTTCTTT
cdr3_aa: CASSLGGGRTEAFF

v_call: TRBV6-2/TRBV6-3
d_call: TRBD1
clone_size: NA
j_call: TRBJ1-5
cdr3_nt: TGTGCCAGCAGCAGCGGGACAGGCGTTCCTAATAGCAATCAGCCCCAGCATTTT
cdr3_aa: CASSSGTGVPNSNQPQHF

v_call: TRBV4-2
d_call: TRBD1
clone_size: many
j_call: TRBJ1-1
cdr3_nt: TGTGCCAGCAGCCAGGGGACAGTTGAAGCTTTCTTT
cdr3_aa: CASSQGTVEAFF

v_call: TRBV25-1
d_call: TRBD2
clone_size: many
j_call: TRBJ2-7
cdr3_nt: TGTGCCAGCAGACAGAGCGGGAGCTACGAGCAGTACTTC
cdr3_aa: CASRQSGSYEQYF

v_call: TRBV6-2/TRBV6-3
d_call: NA
clone_size: NA
j_call: TRBJ1-1
cdr3_nt: TGTGCCAGCAGTCCGGGGTGGGAGAACACTGAAGCTTTCTTT
cdr3_aa: CASSPGWENTEAFF

v_call: TRBV7-3
d_call: TRBD2
clone_size: few
j_call: TRBJ2-1
cdr3_nt: TGTGCCAGCAGCTTCGGGACTAGCGGGAGCCATGGGGAGCAGTTCTTC
cdr3_aa: CASSFGTSGSHGEQFF

v_call: TRBV12-3/TRBV12-4
d_call: TRBD1
clone_size: many
j_call: TRBJ2-1
cdr3_nt: TGTGCCAGCAGCGCCTCCGAGGGGGCCGGGAATGAGCAGTTCTTC
cdr3_aa: CASSASEGAGNEQFF

v_call: TRBV20-1
d_call: TRBD2
clone_size: few
j_call: TRBJ2-2
cdr3_nt: TGCAGTGCTAGAGGGTGGGCTAGCGGGAGAGCCGGGGAGCTGTTTTTT
cdr3_aa: CSARGWASGRAGELFF

v_call: TRBV12-3/TRBV12-4
d_call: NA
clone_size: NA
j_call: TRBJ2-6
cdr3_nt: TGTGCCAGCAGTCCACAGGGTACGAGCTCTGGGGTCAACGTCCTGACTTTC
cdr3_aa: CASSPQGTSSGVNVLTF

v_call: TRBV27
d_call: NA
clone_size: medium-sized
j_call: TRBJ1-2
cdr3_nt: TGTGCCAGCACCCCAAGGCGGGACTATGGCTACACCTTC
cdr3_aa: CASTPRRDYGYTF

v_call: TRBV28
d_call: NA
clone_size: many
j_call: TRBJ2-1
cdr3_nt: TGTGCCAGCAGCCGTCGCACCAATGAGCAGTTCTTC
cdr3_aa: CASSRRTNEQFF

v_call: TRBV7-2
d_call: TRBD2
clone_size: once
j_call: TRBJ2-2
cdr3_nt: TGTGCCAGCAGCGTCAGCGGGAGGACCGGGGAGCTGTTTTTT
cdr3_aa: CASSVSGRTGELFF

v_call: TRBV9
d_call: NA
clone_size: few
j_call: TRBJ1-2
cdr3_nt: TGTGCCAGCAGCGTAGTTATAGGGGAAGATGGCTACACCTTC
cdr3_aa: CASSVVIGEDGYTF

v_call: TRBV12-3/TRBV12-4
d_call: NA
clone_size: many
j_call: TRBJ1-2
cdr3_nt: TGTGCCAGCAGCTTCTCCGACCCGGCTCCCTATGGCTACACCTTC
cdr3_aa: CASSFSDPAPYGYTF

v_call: TRBV29-1
d_call: NA
clone_size: NA
j_call: TRBJ2-2
cdr3_nt: TGCAGCGTTGAAAAGATTACCGGGGAGCTGTTTTTT
cdr3_aa: CSVEKITGELFF

v_call: TRBV15
d_call: NA
clone_size: few
j_call: TRBJ1-5
cdr3_nt: TGTGCCACCAGCAGAGATAGAGGAACAGCTTTTAGCAATCAGCCCCAGCATTTT
cdr3_aa: CATSRDRGTAFSNQPQHF

v_call: TRBV7-8
d_call: TRBD1
clone_size: NA
j_call: TRBJ1-5
cdr3_nt: TGTGCCAGCAGCTTAGGACAGGGGTTCAATCAGCCCCAGCATTTT
cdr3_aa: CASSLGQGFNQPQHF

v_call: TRBV3-1
d_call: TRBD2
clone_size: few
j_call: TRBJ2-7
cdr3_nt: TGTGCCAGCAGCCAAAGGGGCAGCGGGGGAGAGCAGTACTTC
cdr3_aa: CASSQRGSGGEQYF

v_call: TRBV6-1
d_call: TRBD2
clone_size: many
j_call: TRBJ2-7
cdr3_nt: TGTGCCAGCACCTGGACTAGCGGAATAACCTACGAGCAGTACTTC
cdr3_aa: CASTWTSGITYEQYF

v_call: TRBV6-1
d_call: TRBD1
clone_size: few
j_call: TRBJ1-1
cdr3_nt: TGTGCCAGCATCTTCGGGACAGCTATGAACACTGAAGCTTTCTTT
cdr3_aa: CASIFGTAMNTEAFF

v_call: TRBV6-1
d_call: NA
clone_size: few
j_call: TRBJ2-7
cdr3_nt: TGTGCCAGCAGGAAAGGGATCGACGGATGCGAGCAGTACTTC
cdr3_aa: CASRKGIDGCEQYF

v_call: TRBV11-1
d_call: TRBD2
clone_size: few
j_call: TRBJ2-1
cdr3_nt: TGTGCCAGCAGCTTAATCCTAGCGGGGGACTCCTACAATGAGCAGTTCTTC
cdr3_aa: CASSLILAGDSYNEQFF

v_call: TRBV7-9
d_call: NA
clone_size: NA
j_call: TRBJ2-7
cdr3_nt: TGTGCCAGCAGCTGGGACACCTACGAGCAGTACTTC
cdr3_aa: CASSWDTYEQYF